These 20 T cell receptor beta chains came from one sample sequenced in a study of cytomegalovirus exposure and HLA in healthy donors (dated by TCRdb to about 2017). The library was prepared using the immunoSEQ multiplex PCR assay. TCRdb took over this immuneACCESS table, retaining in-frame rearrangements with V and J assigned. Such tables are incomplete; in checked studies, under half of the missing clones stem from an unresolved V gene, and the remainder is unexplained. The sample contains fewer than 60,000 clones, roughly 89% of them found a single time. Clones ranked in the top ten supply roughly 15% of the sample. Material for sequencing was PBMCs. The receptors derive from a woman younger than 35 in good health and CMV-seronegative.

CDR3 sequence reads: CASSQDRSGTADYGYTF. Here the CDR3 DNA reads TGCGCCAGCAGCCAAGATCGAAGTGGGACAGCTGACTATGGCTACACCTTC. This chain joins TRBV4-1 and TRBJ1-2; 7 positions match TRBD1. Losses at the gene ends were 0 bases for V and 3 bases for J; bases not matched to a gene: 10. The germline V gene has CDR1 MGHRA and CDR2 YSYEKL. This CDR3 has 17 residues.

V gene TRBV4-1 combines with J gene TRBJ1-1; 9 bases fit TRBD1. Germline CDR1 MGHRA, CDR2 YSYEKL. V lost 3 bases and J lost 0; bases outside the gene matches: 2. The CDR3 totals 15 residues. The CDR3 coding sequence is TGCGCCAGCAGCCACGGGACAGGGATGAACACTGAAGCTTTCTTT. As protein: CASSHGTGMNTEAFF.

The chain has TRBV19 and TRBJ2-5, with 9 bases aligning to TRBD1. V shed 5 bases and J 5 bases; nucleotides not matched to a gene: 9. The CDR3 has 15 residues. Germline V gene data show CDR1 as LNHDA and CDR2 as SQIVND (reference sequence). CDR3 bases: TGTGCCAGTAGTTCCCCGGACAGGGGAGGGGAGACCCAGTACTTC. Its translation: CASSSPDRGGETQYF.

The table lists this clone with a count of one. This chain uses TRBV28 with TRBJ1-3, with D possibly being TRBD1 (6 bases). There are 15 residues in the CDR3. CDR1 and CDR2 (germline): MDHEN, SYDVKM. Trimming shortened V by 3 bases and J by 0 bases, and 9 bases separated the two germline ends. CDR3 nucleotides: TGTGCCAGCAGTTTCGGGGGGCCCTCTGGAAACACCATATATTTT. Translating it yields CASSFGGPSGNTIYF.

The rearrangement uses TRBV2 and TRBJ2-7; D may be TRBD1 (7 bases). The CDR3 covers 14 residues. V was pared by 7 bases and J by 3 bases, with 16 bases between. Germline V lookup: CDR1 SNHLY, CDR2 FYNNEI. The CDR3 loop is CASTGGQPHYEQYF. The CDR3 DNA is TGTGCCAGCACCGGGGGACAGCCACACTACGAGCAGTACTTC. The full variable domain, completed using reference TRBV2 and TRBJ2-7, is EPEVTQTPSHQVTQMGQEVILRCVPISNHLYFYWYRQILGQKVEFLVSFYNNEISEKSEIFDDQFSVERPDGSNFTLKIRSTKLEDSAMYFCASTGGQPHYEQYFGPGTRLTVT.

This chain connects TRBV6-5 to TRBJ1-1; D not certain. The ends were cut back, 6 bases at V and 1 base at J, with 9 bases in the middle. CDR1 MNHEY and CDR2 SVGAGI come from the germline V gene. CDR3 length: 13 amino acids. The CDR3 loop reads CASSKPENTEAFF. CDR3 DNA: TGTGCCAGCAGCAAACCAGAGAACACTGAAGCTTTCTTT.

The chain has TRBV4-3 and TRBJ2-1; TRBD1 aligns across 8 bases. Germline trimming cut 2 bases from V and 8 bases from J; bases unmatched to any gene: 5. Germline V gene data show CDR1 as LGHNA and CDR2 as YSLEER. The CDR3 loop spans 14 amino acids. DNA for the CDR3: TGCGCCAGCAGCCAAATTGACAGGGGCGATGAGCAGTTCTTC. This codes for CASSQIDRGDEQFF.

The rearrangement links TRBV7-6 to TRBJ1-3; possibly TRBD1 for D (6 bases). Trimming took 0 bases from V and 2 from J, leaving 11 bases between them. Germline V CDR1 and CDR2: SGHVS, FNYEAQ. CDR3 length: 16 residues. The CDR3 coding sequence is TGTGCCAGCAGCTTAGCCAGGGGAAGAGCTGGAAACACCATATATTTT. This sequence encodes CASSLARGRAGNTIYF.

The chain recombines TRBV7-3 with TRBJ2-5; TRBD1 might be the D (5 bases). Germline V gene lookup returns CDR1 SGHTA and CDR2 FQGTGA. This CDR3 spans 16 amino acids. The V and J ends lost 5 bases and 2 bases respectively, with 18 bases between them. CDR3 protein: CASSQGAGGGQETQYF. In DNA, the CDR3 is TGTGCCAGCAGCCAAGGGGCTGGCGGCGGTCAAGAGACCCAGTACTTC.

This clone was observed a handful of times. V is TRBV28 and J is TRBJ2-2; the D gene is possibly TRBD1 (5 bases). The CDR3 sequence is 15 residues long. Trimming took 6 bases from V and 6 from J, leaving 17 bases between them. The germline V gene has CDR1 MDHEN and CDR2 SYDVKM. CDR3: CASSSGSLEAGELFF. CDR3 sequence (DNA): TGTGCCAGCAGCTCAGGGTCCCTAGAGGCCGGGGAGCTGTTTTTT.

V is TRBV25-1 and J is TRBJ1-1; D is possibly TRBD1 (6 bases). V shed 7 bases and J shed 10 bases, with 13 bases lying between them. The CDR3 has 11 residues. Germline V lookup: CDR1 MGHDK, CDR2 SYGVNS. The CDR3 DNA is TGTGCCAGCACCCTGAAAGGGGGAGCTTTCTTT. Translating it yields CASTLKGGAFF.

The CDR3 nucleotides are TGCGCCAGCAGCGCGGGACAGGGGGAGACCCAGTACTTC. Its protein is CASSAGQGETQYF. V gene TRBV10-1 combines with J gene TRBJ2-5; 10 nucleotides agree with TRBD1. The trim removed 6 bases at V and 5 bases at J, leaving 3 bases unmatched. Germline-derived CDR1 and CDR2 are WNHNN and SYGVQD (reference sequence). The CDR3 spans 13 residues.

The chain employs TRBV7-2 and TRBJ2-3; TRBD2 matches at 7 bases. This CDR3 has 14 residues. In germline, CDR1 is SGHTA, CDR2 FQGNSA. Losses at the gene ends were 2 bases for V and 1 base for J; bases not matched to a gene: 0. CDR3 protein: CASSLLAGTDTQYF. In nucleotides, the CDR3 is TGTGCCAGCAGCTTACTAGCGGGCACAGATACGCAGTATTTT.

The V gene is TRBV10-3, the J gene TRBJ2-5; D possibly corresponds to TRBD1 (5 bases). Trimming left V 6 bases short and J 3 bases short, with 8 bases between. Germline CDR1 ENHRY, CDR2 SYGVKD. The CDR3 totals 12 residues. Written as DNA, the CDR3 is TGTGCCATCAGCTGGACAAAAGAGACCCAGTACTTC. It encodes CAISWTKETQYF.

This rearrangement joins TRBV2 to TRBJ2-3, with TRBD2 identical over 9 bases. CDR1 and CDR2 (germline): SNHLY, FYNNEI. Trimming cost V 2 bases and J 1 base; bases outside gene matches: 7. This CDR3 has 17 amino acids. The CDR3 DNA follows: TGTGCCAGCAGTGAATGGCGGGGGGGCCGTGGCACAGATACGCAGTATTTT. Its translation is CASSEWRGGRGTDTQYF.

This chain links TRBV10-3 with TRBJ2-3; D gene uncertain. The V gene lost 2 bases and the J gene lost 0 bases, with 21 bases spanning the gap. Germline V gives CDR1 ENHRY, CDR2 SYGVKD. CDR3 length equals 19 residues. The CDR3 bases are TGTGCCATCAGTGAGCCGGTTGACCCCCCTGACTCTAGCACAGATACGCAGTATTTT. Encoded protein: CAISEPVDPPDSSTDTQYF.

The V gene is TRBV6-1, the J gene TRBJ2-7, with D possibly matching TRBD1 (6 bases). Per germline, CDR1 MNHNS and CDR2 SASEGT. V lost 2 bases, J lost 3 bases, and 14 bases lay in between. This CDR3 has 15 residues. Written as DNA, the CDR3 is TGTGCCAGCAGTGAAACCGGGACACAATACTACGAGCAGTACTTC. As protein: CASSETGTQYYEQYF.

V usage is TRBV4-1 and J usage is TRBJ1-1; 8 bases map to TRBD1. Germline V gene data show CDR1 as MGHRA and CDR2 as YSYEKL. Trimming took 2 bases from V and 4 from J; bases not matched to a gene: 3. This CDR3 is 14 amino acids long. This chain's CDR3 is CASSQNRGTTEAFF. DNA of the CDR3: TGCGCCAGCAGCCAAAACAGGGGGACCACTGAAGCTTTCTTT.

The CDR3 region is CASGTSGDVETQYF. CDR3 DNA sequence: TGTGCCAGCGGGACTAGCGGGGATGTGGAGACCCAGTACTTC. The V call is TRBV6-1, the J call TRBJ2-5, with 13 nucleotides matching TRBD2. CDR3 length equals 14 residues. The V gene end was trimmed by 8 bases and the J gene end by 5 bases; junction bases not matched to a gene: 5. Germline V CDR1 and CDR2: MNHNS, SASEGT.

CDR3 residues: CAWRKGLSSYNEQFF. DNA for the CDR3: TGTGCCTGGAGGAAGGGACTGTCCTCCTACAATGAGCAGTTCTTC. V and J are TRBV30 and TRBJ2-1; D may be TRBD2 (6 bases). From germline, CDR1 is GTSNPN and CDR2 SVGIG (reference sequence). V lost 3 bases and J lost 0, with 12 bases in between. CDR3 length equals 15 residues.